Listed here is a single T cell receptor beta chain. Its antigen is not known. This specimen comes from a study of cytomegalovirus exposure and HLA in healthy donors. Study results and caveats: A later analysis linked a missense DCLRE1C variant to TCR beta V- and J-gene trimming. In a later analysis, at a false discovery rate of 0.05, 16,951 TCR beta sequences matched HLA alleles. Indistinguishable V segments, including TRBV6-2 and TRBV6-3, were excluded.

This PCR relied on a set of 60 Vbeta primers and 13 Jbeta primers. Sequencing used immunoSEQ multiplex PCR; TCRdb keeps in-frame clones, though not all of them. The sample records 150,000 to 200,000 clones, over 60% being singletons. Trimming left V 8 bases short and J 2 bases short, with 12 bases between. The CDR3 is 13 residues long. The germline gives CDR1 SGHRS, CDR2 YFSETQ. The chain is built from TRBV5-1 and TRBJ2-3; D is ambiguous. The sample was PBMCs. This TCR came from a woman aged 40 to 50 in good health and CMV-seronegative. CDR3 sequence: CASRLGSTDTQYF. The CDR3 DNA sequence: TGCGCCAGTCGTCTGGGCTCCACAGATACGCAGTATTTT.